This TCR beta chain originates from a study of T-cell memory formation after mild COVID-19. Study background: Across donors, TCR clusters were largely donor specific.

MiXCR, applied by TCRdb to the 5' RACE reads, yields one record per CDR3 protein. Here the sample spans 250,000 to 300,000 distinct CDR3 sequences, 15% to 20% being singletons. A word on this clonotype: The antigen is undetermined.

Notes on the study in general: The pre-infection memory compartment contained some responding clones, suggesting cross-reactive memory joined. The CD4+ clones that contracted clustered mainly within CM and EM, and the CD8+ clones concentrated in EMRA.

Source material: PBMCs or a T cell subset sorted from them (not recorded which). The TCR was taken from a man in his late teens or twenties who had mild COVID-19 (a few samples of this study predate the infection). Cell type and time point are not known.

The CDR3 protein is CASAALGRLSGNTIYF. CDR3 coding DNA: TGTGCCAGCGCGGCGCTGGGCAGACTCTCTGGAAACACCATATATTTT. This chain uses TRBV28 with TRBJ1-3; D not resolved. The CDR3 totals 16 residues. V was clipped by 8 bases and J by 0 bases, with 17 bases between them. Germline CDR1 and CDR2: MDHEN and SYDVKM. Complete variable domain (other parts from reference TRBV28 and TRBJ1-3): DVKVTQSSRYLVKRTGEKVFLECVQDMDHENMFWYRQDPGLGLRLIYFSYDVKMKEKGDIPEGYSVSREKKERFSLILESASTNQTSMYLCASAALGRLSGNTIYFGEGSWLTVV.